These T cell receptor beta chains were read from a single sample in a study of blood T cells in healthy people across ages. From the 5' RACE reads, TCRdb called clonotypes with MiXCR, one entry per CDR3 protein. This table has approximately 760,000 distinct CDR3 sequences, about 25% appearing once. These data are also associated with another study on T cells of mothers and their children.

The sequencing input was blood. Receptors were obtained from a boy between 10 and 17 years old in good health. Both conserved end residues are part of each CDR3. D genes are given only for firm matches. Rows give clone size only sometimes, using once, few, many, or a class for an expanded clone.

v_call	d_call	clone_size	j_call	cdr3_aa	cdr3_nt
TRBV2	TRBD2	-	TRBJ2-3	CASSEALWGLAGDTQYF	TGTGCCAGCAGTGAAGCGCTTTGGGGACTAGCGGGAGATACGCAGTATTTT
TRBV5-1	-	-	TRBJ2-1	CASSFIRRRHNEQFF	TGCGCCAGCAGCTTTATAAGACGGCGGCACAATGAGCAGTTCTTC
TRBV20-1	TRBD1	few	TRBJ2-4	CSARGQGSNIQYF	TGCAGTGCGAGAGGACAGGGGTCAAACATTCAGTACTTC
TRBV7-9	-	few	TRBJ2-5	CASSFRSERETQYF	TGTGCCAGCAGCTTTCGGTCGGAAAGGGAGACCCAGTACTTC
TRBV3-1	-	-	TRBJ1-1	CASSQDAGNTEAFF	TGTGCCAGCAGCCAAGATGCGGGTAACACTGAAGCTTTCTTT
TRBV7-9	TRBD1	few	TRBJ1-5	CASSPDRASNQPQHF	TGTGCCAGCAGCCCGGACAGGGCTAGCAATCAGCCCCAGCATTTT
TRBV29-1	-	-	TRBJ2-5	CSVGNSREEQYF	TGCAGCGTTGGTAACAGTAGGGAAGAGCAGTACTTC
TRBV10-1	TRBD2	few	TRBJ2-1	CASSTLAGEHNEQFF	TGCGCCAGCAGCACGCTAGCGGGAGAACACAATGAGCAGTTCTTC
TRBV19	-	few	TRBJ2-7	CASSIGISYEQYF	TGTGCCAGTAGTATTGGAATCTCCTACGAGCAGTACTTC
TRBV12-3/TRBV12-4	-	many	TRBJ2-1	CASSPSGPPYNEQFF	TGTGCCAGCAGTCCTAGTGGGCCCCCCTACAATGAGCAGTTCTTC
TRBV18	-	-	TRBJ1-4	CASRDSANEKLFF	TGTGCCAGCCGGGACTCCGCGAATGAAAAACTGTTTTTT
TRBV24-1	-	-	TRBJ2-2	CATSDARGLSTGELFF	TGTGCCACCAGTGACGCCCGAGGCCTTTCCACCGGGGAGCTGTTTTTT
TRBV15	TRBD1	few	TRBJ1-4	CATSSPGQERNEKLFF	TGTGCCACCAGCTCTCCGGGACAGGAACGTAATGAAAAACTGTTTTTT
TRBV11-2	-	-	TRBJ1-1	CASSLVGRQANTEAFF	TGTGCCAGCAGCTTAGTCGGGCGTCAAGCGAACACTGAAGCTTTCTTT
TRBV6-5	-	few	TRBJ2-1	CASSPYRERVRPEQFF	TGTGCCAGCAGTCCATACAGGGAAAGGGTCCGTCCTGAGCAGTTCTTC
TRBV5-1	-	few	TRBJ2-5	CASGRTVGETQYF	TGCGCCAGCGGGCGGACAGTGGGAGAGACCCAGTACTTC
TRBV20-1	-	many	TRBJ2-4	CSAGLGSAKNIQYF	TGCAGTGCTGGACTGGGGTCTGCCAAAAACATTCAGTACTTC
TRBV28	-	-	TRBJ2-6	CASTPSLGGLANVLTF	TGTGCCAGCACCCCATCCCTGGGGGGTCTGGCCAACGTCCTGACTTTC
TRBV4-2	-	-	TRBJ2-3	CASSQDQFSVTQYF	TGTGCCAGCAGCCAAGATCAGTTTAGCGTTACGCAGTATTTT
TRBV28	-	-	TRBJ1-1	CASSTLGGRPFEAFF	TGTGCCAGCAGTACCCTCGGGGGGCGGCCCTTTGAAGCTTTCTTT
TRBV12-3/TRBV12-4	TRBD2	-	TRBJ2-1	CASSLGTSGRVQFF	TGTGCCAGCAGTTTGGGGACTAGCGGGAGAGTGCAGTTCTTC
TRBV29-1	TRBD2	few	TRBJ2-3	CSPISGRPAVPDTQYF	TGCAGCCCCATAAGCGGGAGACCAGCCGTCCCAGATACGCAGTATTTT
TRBV7-2	-	-	TRBJ2-7	CASSFRDPYEQYF	TGTGCCAGCAGCTTTCGGGACCCCTACGAGCAGTACTTC
TRBV5-6	-	few	TRBJ2-5	CASSSPSYQETQYF	TGTGCCAGCAGCTCCCCATCGTACCAAGAGACCCAGTACTTC
TRBV6-5	-	few	TRBJ2-2	CASSYETGNTGELFF	TGTGCCAGCAGTTACGAGACGGGTAACACCGGGGAGCTGTTTTTT
TRBV10-1	-	few	TRBJ2-5	CASSDLPQQETQYF	TGCGCCAGCAGTGATTTGCCCCAACAAGAGACCCAGTACTTC
TRBV6-1	-	few	TRBJ2-7	CASSVLPGTSYEQYF	TGTGCCAGCAGTGTTCTCCCAGGAACCTCCTACGAGCAGTACTTC
TRBV7-6	-	-	TRBJ1-2	CASSLGAGGVDGYTF	TGTGCCAGCAGCTTAGGGGCGGGAGGGGTTGATGGCTACACCTTC
TRBV29-1	-	few	TRBJ2-2	CSVAQGNTGELFF	TGCAGCGTTGCACAGGGAAACACCGGGGAGCTGTTTTTT
TRBV6-2/TRBV6-3	TRBD2	few	TRBJ2-3	CASSFPAGEITDTQYF	TGTGCCAGCAGTTTCCCAGCGGGAGAGATTACAGATACGCAGTATTTT
TRBV29-1	TRBD2	few	TRBJ2-7	CSVVLAGGPYEQYF	TGCAGCGTTGTTCTAGCGGGGGGGCCCTACGAGCAGTACTTC
TRBV29-1	-	-	TRBJ2-7	CSVEGPASSYEQYF	TGCAGCGTTGAAGGGCCAGCGAGCTCCTACGAGCAGTACTTC
TRBV12-3/TRBV12-4	-	-	TRBJ1-1	CASSAVAGRTEAFF	TGTGCCAGCAGTGCAGTCGCGGGCCGCACTGAAGCTTTCTTT
TRBV7-2	-	-	TRBJ2-5	CASSLYSRLREQSF	TGTGCCAGCAGCTTATATTCCCGATTACGCGAGCAGTCCTTC
TRBV6-2/TRBV6-3	TRBD2	-	TRBJ2-7	CASSWGSGGLYEQYF	TGTGCCAGCAGCTGGGGGAGCGGGGGGCTCTACGAGCAGTACTTC
TRBV20-1	TRBD2	few	TRBJ2-3	CSAFLRRGGHDTQYF	TGCAGTGCTTTCCTGAGGCGGGGGGGCCACGATACGCAGTATTTT
TRBV4-1	-	few	TRBJ2-7	CASSQEATAAYEQYF	TGCGCCAGCAGCCAAGAAGCGACAGCGGCCTACGAGCAGTACTTC
TRBV20-1	TRBD2	-	TRBJ2-7	CSAHHPTSGGYEQYF	TGCAGTGCTCACCATCCGACTAGCGGGGGTTACGAGCAGTACTTC
TRBV19	TRBD1	few	TRBJ1-1	CASATPTGKLPTEAFF	TGTGCCAGCGCTACTCCGACAGGGAAGCTCCCCACTGAAGCTTTCTTT
TRBV12-3/TRBV12-4	-	-	TRBJ1-1	CASVGGTEAFF	TGTGCCAGCGTGGGAGGCACTGAAGCTTTCTTT
TRBV6-5	-	few	TRBJ2-5	CASTHQETQYF	TGTGCCAGCACCCATCAAGAGACCCAGTACTTC
TRBV7-2	-	few	TRBJ2-5	CASRDTETQYF	TGTGCCAGCAGGGACACGGAGACCCAGTACTTC